One sample yielded the 16 T cell receptor beta chains listed below, sequenced in a study of blood T cell repertoires in COVID-19. The data were produced by immunoSEQ multiplex PCR, yet TCRdb's version contains in-frame clones alone and is incomplete. Here the sample spans hundreds of thousands of clones, roughly 91% being singletons. Source material: PBMCs or T cells enriched from blood (not recorded which). Receptor source: a woman aged 30 to 39 who had recovered from COVID-19.

This sequence joins TRBV25-1 and TRBJ2-5; D may be TRBD1 (6 bases). V was clipped by 0 bases and J by 4 bases, with 12 bases between them. Germline-derived CDR1 and CDR2 are MGHDK and SYGVNS. The CDR3 consists of 15 residues. The CDR3: CASSEYGQPRETQYF. The CDR3 nucleotides are TGTGCCAGCAGTGAATATGGACAGCCAAGAGAGACCCAGTACTTC.

The chain combines TRBV11-3 with TRBJ1-1, with 11 bases matching TRBD1. From germline, CDR1 is SGHNT and CDR2 YENEEA. This CDR3 has 16 amino acids. Trimming cost V 9 bases and J 3 bases; bases outside gene matches: 12. The CDR3 DNA reads as TGTGCCAGAAGGATTCCGGGACAGGGGGTTCACACTGAAGCTTTCTTT. Its protein is CARRIPGQGVHTEAFF.

This chain uses TRBV28 with TRBJ2-1, with D tentatively TRBD2 (5 bases). The CDR3 is 15 residues long. V lost 3 bases to trimming and J lost 0 bases, with 9 bases between them. Germline loops: CDR1 MDHEN, CDR2 SYDVKM. For the CDR3, the DNA is TGTGCCAGCAGTTTGAGGGTACCCTCCTACAATGAGCAGTTCTTC. Translation gives CASSLRVPSYNEQFF. The full variable domain, with the rest looked up from reference TRBV28 and TRBJ2-1, is DVKVTQSSRYLVKRTGEKVFLECVQDMDHENMFWYRQDPGLGLRLIYFSYDVKMKEKGDIPEGYSVSREKKERFSLILESASTNQTSMYLCASSLRVPSYNEQFFGPGTRLTVL.

This chain links TRBV28 with TRBJ1-4; D is unresolved. Germline V gene data show CDR1 as MDHEN and CDR2 as SYDVKM. The CDR3 consists of 12 residues. V lost 6 bases to trimming and J lost 12 bases, with 14 bases between them. The DNA of the CDR3 is TGTGCCAGCAGCCTAGCCCCGAGGGAACTGTTTTTT. Translated: CASSLAPRELFF. The full variable domain, completed using reference TRBV28 and TRBJ1-4, is DVKVTQSSRYLVKRTGEKVFLECVQDMDHENMFWYRQDPGLGLRLIYFSYDVKMKEKGDIPEGYSVSREKKERFSLILESASTNQTSMYLCASSLAPRELFFGSGTQLSVL.

Concerning this clone: One junction end does not reproduce the germline sequence, and a read error may be involved. This sample includes further DNA sequences coding for the same CDR3. This rearrangement joins TRBV19 to TRBJ2-7; D is possibly TRBD1 (6 bases). CDR3 length: 13 residues. Germline CDR1 reads LNHDA; CDR2 reads SQIVND (reference sequence). CDR3 sequence: CASGTTGSYEQYF. In DNA, the CDR3 is TGTGCCAGTGGGACGACAGGATCCTACGAGCAATACTTC.

The rearrangement links TRBV5-1 to TRBJ2-1, with 13 bases lining up with TRBD2. The CDR3 is 16 residues long. Looked up from germline, CDR1 is SGHRS and CDR2 is YFSETQ. The V and J ends lost 3 bases and 7 bases, in that order; junction bases with no gene match: 7. The chain's CDR3 is CASSWTTSGRGNEQFF. The CDR3 DNA follows: TGCGCCAGCAGCTGGACAACTAGCGGGAGGGGAAATGAGCAGTTCTTC.

DNA of the CDR3: TGTGCCAGCAGCTTGGGGCAAGTTGGTCAGCCCCAGCATTTT. The encoded protein is CASSLGQVGQPQHF. V gene TRBV5-6 combines with J gene TRBJ1-5; unclear D gene. From germline, CDR1 is SGHDT and CDR2 YYEEEE. The CDR3 runs to 14 residues. Trimming stripped 0 bases from V and 6 bases from J, with 10 bases between.

The chain recombines TRBV5-1 with TRBJ2-1; 7 nucleotides match TRBD2. The CDR3 length is 16 residues. Trimming cost V 6 bases and J 0 bases; bases outside gene matches: 9. Germline V gives CDR1 SGHRS, CDR2 YFSETQ. In DNA form, the CDR3 reads TGCGCCAGCACTGCCGGCGGGAGCCACTCCTACAATGAGCAGTTCTTC. It is translated as CASTAGGSHSYNEQFF.

CDR3 protein: CASSFPGTGEKLFF. CDR3 DNA: TGTGCCAGCAGCTTTCCCGGGACAGGGGAAAAACTGTTTTTT. The chain couples TRBV7-8 to TRBJ1-4; TRBD1 agrees at 9 bases. The CDR3 is 14 residues long. The V segment lost 3 bases and the J segment 8 bases; nucleotides outside the gene matches: 4. CDR1 is SGHVS and CDR2 is FQNEAQ in the germline V gene.

The chain has TRBV21-1 and TRBJ1-3; no DNA check was done on the table's D call, TRBD1. TRBV21-1 represents a pseudogene. This CDR3 comprises 21 residues. The CDR3 protein is CASSKALGTGNPTPSGNTIYF. CDR3 DNA: TGTGCCAGCAGCAAAGCGCTTGGGACAGGGAATCCCACCCCCTCTGGAAACACCATATATTTT.

J is TRBJ1-1 and V is TRBV29-1; 9 positions match TRBD1. With 2 bases clipped from V and 4 bases from J, the junction kept 8 bases outside the gene matches. This CDR3 region has 15 residues. Per the germline V gene, CDR1 is SQVTM and CDR2 is ANQGSEA. The CDR3 here is CSVESLTGGSTEAFF. DNA for the CDR3: TGCAGCGTTGAATCCCTTACAGGGGGCAGCACTGAAGCTTTCTTT. Full variable domain (outside the CDR3, taken from reference TRBV29-1 and TRBJ1-1): SAVISQKPSRDICQRGTSLTIQCQVDSQVTMMFWYRQQPGQSLTLIATANQGSEATYESGFVIDKFPISRPNLTFSTLTVSNMSPEDSSIYLCSVESLTGGSTEAFFGQGTRLTVV.

The chain joins TRBV4-3 to TRBJ2-1; D gene ambiguous. Germline V gene data show CDR1 as LGHNA and CDR2 as YSLEER. This CDR3 has 14 amino acids. V was pared by 1 base and J by 8 bases, with 12 bases between. CDR3 sequence reads: CASSQGLGVDEQFF. DNA for the CDR3: TGCGCCAGCAGCCAAGGTCTAGGAGTCGATGAGCAGTTCTTC.

Details on this clone: It is unclear where the CDR3 begins or ends on the DNA, so no DNA is shown, and the CDR3 is as TCRdb lists it. The rearrangement uses TRBV30 and TRBJ1-4; the table assigns TRBD1, which was not confirmed against the DNA. Germline V CDR1 and CDR2: GTSNPN, SVGIG (reference sequence). The CDR3 spans 14 residues, counting both ends. The CDR3 sequence: CAWSVGQGAGQVFF.

This clone was counted once. The chain carries TRBV7-2 and TRBJ1-2, with D possibly TRBD1 on 6 matching bases. Trimming removed 5 bases from V and 4 bases from J, with 17 bases in between. The CDR3 extends over 15 amino acids. Looked up from germline, CDR1 is SGHTA and CDR2 is FQGNSA. This CDR3 is CASSPEGGVGYGYTF. For the CDR3, the DNA is TGTGCCAGCAGCCCCGAGGGGGGGGTAGGCTATGGCTACACCTTC. Variable domain in full (rest from reference TRBV7-2 and TRBJ1-2): GAGVSQSPSNKVTEKGKDVELRCDPISGHTALYWYRQSLGQGLEFLIYFQGNSAPDKSGLPSDRFSAERTGGSVSTLTIQRTQQEDSAVYLCASSPEGGVGYGYTFGSGTRLTVV.

The chain has TRBV30 and TRBJ2-2, with 8 bases matching TRBD2. V trimming: 2 bases; J trimming: 7 bases; junction bases outside the gene matches: 24. Germline V gives CDR1 GTSNPN, CDR2 SVGIG (reference sequence). The CDR3 runs 20 residues. The CDR3, as DNA: TGTGCCTGGAGTCCCTACCGCCTGGGGGGGAAAGCGGGAGTCATCGGGGAGCTGTTTTTT. As protein: CAWSPYRLGGKAGVIGELFF.

This clone was seen only a few times. The V and J genes are TRBV29-1 and TRBJ1-1; D might be TRBD1 (5 bases). In germline, CDR1 is SQVTM, CDR2 ANQGSEA. V lost 4 bases, J lost 6 bases, and 18 bases lay in between. The CDR3 sequence is 14 residues long. Here the CDR3 DNA reads TGCAGCGTTGCACCGGACACGGGTCACGCTGAAGCTTTCTTT. Amino acids: CSVAPDTGHAEAFF.